This T cell receptor (beta chain) was retrieved from a study of beta chain features in type 1 diabetes. Looking at the study overall: Patient and healthy donor groups were alike in age, gender and cell yields.

Expressed TCRB transcripts were sequenced after all isolated RNA was converted to cDNA. Sequencing was performed with immunoSEQ multiplex PCR; in TCRdb, only in-frame clones are kept and a portion is missing. The table has 500,000 to 850,000 clones, around 15% seen once. All sorted populations exceeded 95% purity. Study results and limitations: Whatever favoring of shorter templates PCR might show would apply equally to patients and controls. Compared with healthy donors, patients appeared to share more similar naive, central memory and regulatory TCRB repertoires. Moderate but significant shortening of TCRB CDR3s was recorded in all four CD4+ subsets from Type 1 diabetes patients.

This clone was seen a handful of times. Antigen unknown. The CDR3 runs 14 residues. Germline lookup yields CDR1 MRHNA and CDR2 SNTAGT. The junction had 6 bases not matched to a gene; V was cut back by 5 bases and J by 4 bases. Material: naive CD4+ T cells from blood. The source of this sequence is a man aged 18 to 35 with type 1 diabetes. The chain has TRBV6-4 and TRBJ1-1, with 8 bases lining up with TRBD1. The CDR3 coding sequence is TGTGCCAGCAGTAACGGACAGGGAGGCACTGAAGCTTTCTTT. Protein sequence: CASSNGQGGTEAFF.